These 23 T cell receptor beta chains share one sample of origin, sequenced in a study of identical twins (TCRdb year 2016). Receptor libraries were prepared by 5' RACE. The sequencer listed for this sample is Illumina HiSeq 2000. TCRdb reanalyzed the raw reads on its own, using fastp at Q25 for trimming and MiXCR for clone calling, and kept in-frame beta chains. Rows with one shared CDR3 protein collapse into an entry with the most common genes and DNA. Present in this sample are 250,000 or so distinct CDR3 sequences, about 8% of which were seen just once. Together, the top ten hold 3% of the sample. These data are also associated with another study on yellow fever vaccine responses in identical twins.

Sequenced material: CD8+ T cells sorted from blood. The receptor set was obtained from a woman under 30 in good health.

This chain uses TRBV10-2 with TRBJ2-7, with D maybe TRBD2 (5 bases). Germline V gene data show CDR1 as WSHSY and CDR2 as SAAADI. V was shortened by 3 bases and J by 5 bases, with 17 bases between the two germline ends. The CDR3 is made up of 15 amino acids. The CDR3 region is CASSDSGSGWDEQYF. The CDR3 nucleotides are TGCGCCAGCAGTGACTCGGGGAGTGGCTGGGACGAGCAGTACTTC.

A few counts support this clonotype. The chain joins TRBV5-1 to TRBJ1-1; D perhaps matches TRBD1 (5 bases). From germline, CDR1 is SGHRS and CDR2 YFSETQ. The germline V and J ends were trimmed by 0 bases and 1 base, with 19 bases remaining between them. The length of the CDR3 is 18 residues. The CDR3 here is CASSLDPGSHVGNTEAFF. In DNA form, the CDR3 reads TGCGCCAGCAGCTTGGATCCAGGGTCTCATGTAGGGAACACTGAAGCTTTCTTT.

This clonotype was seen many times. V and J are TRBV27 and TRBJ2-7; D may be TRBD1 (5 bases). The CDR3 is made up of 12 amino acids. Trimming took off 3 bases at V and 7 bases at J, with 10 bases between the two ends. CDR1 is MNHEY and CDR2 is SMNVEV in the germline V gene (reference sequence). DNA for the CDR3: TGTGCCAGCAGTTTGGGTAGGGGTGAGCAGTACTTC. Translating gives CASSLGRGEQYF.

The DNA for the CDR3 is TGCAGTGCAACCGGGACAGGGGTCACAGATACGCAGTATTTT. Protein sequence: CSATGTGVTDTQYF. V and J are TRBV20-1 and TRBJ2-3; 10 bases line up with TRBD1. Unmatched junction bases numbered 5, after V lost 6 bases and J lost 2 bases. The CDR3 spans 14 residues. Germline CDR1 and CDR2: DFQATT and SNEGSKA (reference sequence).

This clonotype turned up a few times. CDR3 bases: TGTGCCAGCAGTTTAGGCACCTTGCAGAAAAATAGCACAGATACGCAGTATTTT. Its translation: CASSLGTLQKNSTDTQYF. The chain joins TRBV12-3 or TRBV12-4 to TRBJ2-3; D remains ambiguous. The CDR3 loop spans 18 amino acids. V gave up 1 base and J gave up 0 bases, with 17 bases separating them.

The chain is built from TRBV3-1 and TRBJ2-1; TRBD2 is a possible D gene (6 bases). V lost 4 bases, J lost 5 bases, and 18 bases lay in between. The CDR3 is made up of 16 amino acids. In germline, CDR1 is LGHDT, CDR2 YNNKEL (reference sequence). The CDR3 is CASSPRKWRVNNEQFF. CDR3 sequence (DNA): TGTGCCAGCAGCCCGCGGAAGTGGAGGGTAAACAATGAGCAGTTCTTC.

This clonotype was recorded at least ten times. This chain links TRBV12-3 or TRBV12-4 with TRBJ2-2, with no clear D. The CDR3 runs 13 residues. V was pared by 9 bases and J by 1 base, with 9 bases between. The CDR3 loop reads CARTNRNTGELFF. The CDR3 DNA sequence: TGTGCCAGAACCAACAGGAACACCGGGGAGCTGTTTTTT.

The rearrangement uses TRBV29-1 and TRBJ2-7; D perhaps matches TRBD2 (6 bases). V shed 4 bases and J shed 2 bases, with 12 bases lying between them. CDR1 is SQVTM, CDR2 ANQGSEA, per germline. The CDR3 has 13 residues. The CDR3 DNA sequence: TGCAGCGTTGGTGGCGGGGCCACCTACGAGCAGTACTTC. It encodes CSVGGGATYEQYF.

This clonotype was detected only a few times. The CDR3 loop reads CASSSLSGELFF. The CDR3 coding sequence is TGTGCCAGCAGCTCACTTTCCGGGGAGCTGTTTTTT. The V and J genes are TRBV11-2 and TRBJ2-2, with unresolved D. Trimming cost V 4 bases and J 6 bases, with 6 bases left between them. Germline values: CDR1 SGHAT, CDR2 FQNNGV. CDR3 length: 12 residues.

This clonotype has just a few counts. V gene TRBV9 combines with J gene TRBJ2-7; a weak D match, TRBD1 (6 bases). CDR1 SGDLS and CDR2 YYNGEE come from the germline V gene. Between the trimmed V and J ends, which lost 2 bases and 4 bases, there was a span of 16 bases. This CDR3 comprises 15 residues. The CDR3 protein is CASSVTGRVGYEQYF. The CDR3 DNA sequence: TGTGCCAGCAGCGTGACAGGAAGAGTGGGATACGAGCAGTACTTC. Full variable domain (rest looked up from reference TRBV9 and TRBJ2-7): DSGVTQTPKHLITATGQRVTLRCSPRSGDLSVYWYQQSLDQGLQFLIQYYNGEERAKGNILERFSAQQFPDLHSELNLSSLELGDSALYFCASSVTGRVGYEQYFGPGTRLTVT.

This clonotype has just a few counts. This chain uses TRBV9 with TRBJ2-4; possibly TRBD2 for D (7 bases). CDR1 is SGDLS and CDR2 is YYNGEE in the germline V gene. Trimming left V 0 bases short and J 6 bases short, with 13 bases between. The CDR3 is 15 residues long. CDR3 in amino acids: CASSVGGGAGNIQYF. CDR3 DNA: TGTGCCAGCAGCGTAGGTGGGGGGGCCGGAAACATTCAGTACTTC.

V usage is TRBV20-1 and J usage is TRBJ2-2, with 8 bases matching TRBD2. Germline lookup yields CDR1 DFQATT and CDR2 SNEGSKA (reference sequence). This CDR3 contains 14 residues. V was pared by 4 bases and J by 4 bases, with 5 bases of the junction left unmatched. The CDR3 loop reads CSAMILAGTGELFF. The CDR3 DNA is TGCAGTGCTATGATCCTAGCGGGCACCGGGGAGCTGTTTTTT.

The gene calls are TRBV6-1 and TRBJ1-1, with D hard to call. CDR1 is MNHNS and CDR2 is SASEGT in the germline V gene. V was pared by 1 base and J by 0 bases, with 12 bases between. The CDR3 is 16 residues long. The CDR3 loop is CASSEVGISMNTEAFF. CDR3 DNA sequence: TGTGCCAGCAGTGAAGTTGGAATCTCTATGAACACTGAAGCTTTCTTT.

This clonotype was observed many times. The J gene is TRBJ2-5, the V gene TRBV9; D tentatively fits TRBD1 or TRBD2 (5 bases each). Germline CDR1 SGDLS, CDR2 YYNGEE. The CDR3 runs 14 residues. V lost 3 bases and J 2 bases, leaving 11 bases between the germline ends. The CDR3 nucleotides read TGTGCCAGCAGCGCGGGGACCCAACAAGAGACCCAGTACTTC. The encoded protein is CASSAGTQQETQYF.

This clonotype was recorded at least ten times. This chain uses TRBV12-3 or TRBV12-4 with TRBJ1-2, with TRBD1 identical over 8 bases. The CDR3 sequence is 14 residues long. J lost 4 bases, V lost 6 bases, and 7 bases had no gene match. As DNA, the CDR3 is TGTGCCAGCAGCCCAAACCAGGGGGCCTATGGCTACACCTTC. Amino acid sequence: CASSPNQGAYGYTF.

This clonotype came up a few times. The CDR3 here is CSVEGTSGGQETQYF. In DNA form, the CDR3 reads TGCAGCGTTGAGGGGACTAGCGGGGGGCAAGAGACCCAGTACTTC. V and J are TRBV29-1 and TRBJ2-5, with TRBD2 identical over 15 bases. The V gene's germline CDR1 is SQVTM and CDR2 ANQGSEA. The CDR3 is made up of 15 amino acids. V trimming: 3 bases; J trimming: 2 bases; junction bases outside the gene matches: 1.

This clonotype has at least ten counts. The chain uses TRBV27 and TRBJ2-1, with 7 positions matching TRBD2. Germline CDR1 is MNHEY and CDR2 is SMNVEV (reference sequence). This CDR3 has 16 residues. V trimming: 5 bases; J trimming: 1 base; junction bases outside the gene matches: 8. For the CDR3, the DNA is TGTGCCAGCAGTCCTCCCGGGGGGTCTTCCTACAATGAGCAGTTCTTC. Translating gives CASSPPGGSSYNEQFF.

This clonotype has at least ten counts. The CDR3 bases are TGCAGCGTAACTAGCGGCGGGGAGCTGTTTTTT. Its translation: CSVTSGGELFF. The rearrangement joins TRBV29-1 to TRBJ2-2, with TRBD2 matching 8 bases. Trimming removed 6 bases from V and 7 bases from J; junction bases left unmatched: 1. The CDR3 totals 11 residues. The germline V gene has CDR1 SQVTM and CDR2 ANQGSEA.

This clonotype has more than one count but fewer than ten. V gene TRBV24-1 combines with J gene TRBJ2-7; D may be TRBD1 or TRBD2 (5 bases each). CDR1 is KGHDR, CDR2 SFDVKD, per germline. The CDR3 contains 15 residues. V was cut by 2 bases and J by 2 bases, with 12 bases left in between. CDR3 in amino acids: CATSDWTGPPYEQYF. The CDR3, as DNA: TGTGCCACCAGTGATTGGACGGGGCCCCCCTACGAGCAGTACTTC.

This clonotype was counted between two and nine times. This chain connects TRBV4-1 to TRBJ1-1; the match to TRBD1 covers 10 bases. This CDR3 is built from 17 residues. Germline V gene lookup returns CDR1 MGHRA and CDR2 YSYEKL. Losses at the gene ends were 0 bases for V and 2 bases for J; bases not matched to a gene: 6. The CDR3 here is CASSQDSMTGGNTEAFF. The CDR3 DNA reads TGCGCCAGCAGCCAAGATAGTATGACAGGGGGCAACACTGAAGCTTTCTTT.

Notes on this clonotype: A much larger clone is a single base away; this may be a read error. The chain has TRBV20-1 and TRBJ2-2, with D uncertain. CDR3 size: 13 residues. Trimming removed 5 bases from V and 5 bases from J, with 12 bases in between. Per the germline V gene, CDR1 is DFQATT and CDR2 is SNEGSKA (reference sequence). The DNA of the CDR3 is TGCAGTGCTGGACCCCCGAGGACCGGGGAGCTGTTTTTT. Its translation: CSAGPPRTGELFF.

Many counts were recorded for this clonotype. This sequence joins TRBV29-1 and TRBJ1-1; no definite D call. V lost 4 bases and J lost 7, with 13 bases in between. The CDR3 has 12 amino acids. CDR1 SQVTM and CDR2 ANQGSEA come from the germline V gene. The CDR3 region is CSVVGLSVEAFF. The CDR3, as DNA: TGCAGCGTTGTAGGCCTTTCGGTTGAAGCTTTCTTT.

The table lists this clonotype with many counts. J is TRBJ2-2 and V is TRBV6-1; no definite D call. CDR1 is MNHNS, CDR2 SASEGT, per germline. Trimming stripped 1 base from V and 3 bases from J, with 3 bases between. The CDR3 extends over 13 amino acids. The CDR3: CASSEGDTGELFF. The DNA of the CDR3 is TGTGCCAGCAGTGAAGGAGACACCGGGGAGCTGTTTTTT.